Shown below are 2 T cell receptor beta chains from a single sample sequenced in a study of beta chain features in type 1 diabetes. The entirety of the isolated RNA underwent reverse transcription, so expressed TCRB transcripts were sequenced. The table came from immunoSEQ multiplex PCR; TCRdb's copy has only in-frame clones and leaves some out. The data show 400,000 to 500,000 clones, approximately 15% seen once. The sample taken for sequencing was naive CD4+ T cells from blood. The receptors stem from a man between 25 and 39 years old in good health.

This clone was observed a few times. The rearrangement uses TRBV2 and TRBJ2-5; weak D call: TRBD1 (5 bases). The V gene's germline CDR1 is SNHLY and CDR2 FYNNEI. This CDR3 spans 16 amino acids. V shed 2 bases and J shed 4 bases, with 17 bases lying between them. For the CDR3, the DNA is TGTGCCAGCAGTGAACAGGGCCCCGGGTTGGTAGAGACCCAGTACTTC. Protein: CASSEQGPGLVETQYF.

This clone was seen more than once but under ten times. J is TRBJ2-7 and V is TRBV6-5, with unresolved D. V shed 2 bases and J shed 3 bases, with 8 bases lying between them. The CDR3 runs to 13 residues. Germline values: CDR1 MNHEY, CDR2 SVGAGI. In nucleotides, the CDR3 is TGTGCCAGCAGTTACAGGGCCAACTACGAGCAGTACGTC. Translated: CASSYRANYEQYV.